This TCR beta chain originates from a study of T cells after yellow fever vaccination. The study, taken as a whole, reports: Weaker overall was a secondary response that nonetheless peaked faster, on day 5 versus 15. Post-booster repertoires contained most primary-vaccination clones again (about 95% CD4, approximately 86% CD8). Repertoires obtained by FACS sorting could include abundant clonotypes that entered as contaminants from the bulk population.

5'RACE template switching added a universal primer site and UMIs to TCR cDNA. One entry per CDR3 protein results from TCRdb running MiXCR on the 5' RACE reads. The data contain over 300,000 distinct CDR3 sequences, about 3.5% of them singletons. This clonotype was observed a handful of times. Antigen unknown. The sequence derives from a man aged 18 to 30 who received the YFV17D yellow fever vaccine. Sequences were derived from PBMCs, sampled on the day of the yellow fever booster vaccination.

CDR3 nucleotides: TGTGCCAGCAGACCTGAGACAGGGATAAACGGGGAGCTGTTTTTT. As protein: CASRPETGINGELFF. The J gene is TRBJ2-2, the V gene TRBV2; TRBD1 aligns across 7 bases. V trimming: 6 bases; J trimming: 7 bases; junction bases outside the gene matches: 11. This CDR3 has 15 amino acids. Germline V gives CDR1 SNHLY, CDR2 FYNNEI.